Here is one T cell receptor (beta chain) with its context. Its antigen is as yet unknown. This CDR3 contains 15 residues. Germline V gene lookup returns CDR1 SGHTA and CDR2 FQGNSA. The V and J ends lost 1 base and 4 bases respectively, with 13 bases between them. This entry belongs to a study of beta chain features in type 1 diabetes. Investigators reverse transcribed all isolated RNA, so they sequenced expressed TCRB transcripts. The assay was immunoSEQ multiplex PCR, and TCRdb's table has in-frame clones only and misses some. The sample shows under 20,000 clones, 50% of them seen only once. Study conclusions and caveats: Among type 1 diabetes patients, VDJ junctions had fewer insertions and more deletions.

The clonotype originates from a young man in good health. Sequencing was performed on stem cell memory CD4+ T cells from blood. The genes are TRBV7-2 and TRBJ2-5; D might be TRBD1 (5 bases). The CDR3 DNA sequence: TGTGCCAGCAGCTTAGGGCAGGGCGTAGGAGAGACCCAGTACTTC. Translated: CASSLGQGVGETQYF.